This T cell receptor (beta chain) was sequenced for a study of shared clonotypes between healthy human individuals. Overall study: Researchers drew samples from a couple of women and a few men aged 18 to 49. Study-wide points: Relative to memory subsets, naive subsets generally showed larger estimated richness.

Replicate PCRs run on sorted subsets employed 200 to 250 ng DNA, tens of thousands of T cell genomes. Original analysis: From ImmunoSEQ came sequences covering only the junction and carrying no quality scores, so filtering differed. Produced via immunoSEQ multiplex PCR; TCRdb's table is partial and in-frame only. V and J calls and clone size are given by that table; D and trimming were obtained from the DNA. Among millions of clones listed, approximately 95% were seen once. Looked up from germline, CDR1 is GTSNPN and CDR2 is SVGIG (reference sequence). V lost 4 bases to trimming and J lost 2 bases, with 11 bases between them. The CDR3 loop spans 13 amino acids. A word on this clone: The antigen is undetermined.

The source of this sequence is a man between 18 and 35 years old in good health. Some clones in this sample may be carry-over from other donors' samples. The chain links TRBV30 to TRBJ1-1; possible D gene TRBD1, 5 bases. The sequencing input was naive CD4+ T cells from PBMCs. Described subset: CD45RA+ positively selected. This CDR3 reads CAWKGDLNTEAFF. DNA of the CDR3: TGTGCCTGGAAAGGGGATCTTAACACTGAAGCTTTCTTT.